Following are 32 T cell receptor beta chains from one sample sequenced in a study of cytomegalovirus exposure and HLA in healthy donors. Both 60 Vbeta primers and 13 Jbeta primers went into the PCR. Measured with immunoSEQ multiplex PCR; TCRdb has only the in-frame clones, and not every one. Of approximately 140,000 clones in the sample, 70% to 90% are singletons; the top ten hold roughly 0.5%. Sequencing was carried out using PBMCs. Every receptor here comes from a woman aged 40 to 50 in good health and CMV-seronegative.

The chain carries TRBV30 and TRBJ2-1; 11 nucleotides match TRBD2. This CDR3 region has 16 residues. CDR1 and CDR2 from the germline V gene are GTSNPN and SVGIG (reference sequence). With V trimmed by 1 base and J by 3 bases, 5 bases remained unmatched. The CDR3 nucleotides read TGTGCCTGGAGTGCGACCGGGACTAGCGGCTACAATGAGCAGTTCTTC. This translates into CAWSATGTSGYNEQFF.

The chain couples TRBV10-3 to TRBJ1-2; 8 nucleotides match TRBD1. V gave up 2 bases and J gave up 1 base; unmatched junction bases: 6. Germline-derived CDR1 and CDR2 are ENHRY and SYGVKD. The CDR3 runs to 16 residues. CDR3 sequence reads: CAISEGQGLDNYGYTF. CDR3 DNA sequence: TGTGCCATCAGTGAGGGACAGGGTCTCGATAACTATGGCTACACCTTC.

The CDR3, as DNA: TGTGCCAGCAGCTCCCCCGCGGATACGCAGTATTTT. Translated, it gives CASSSPADTQYF. V usage is TRBV7-9 and J usage is TRBJ2-3, with D unclear. This CDR3 has 12 residues. Germline V CDR1 and CDR2: SEHNR, FQNEAQ (reference sequence). The V end was cut by 4 bases, the J end by 6 bases, with 8 bases between.

The chain recombines TRBV5-1 with TRBJ2-5; D remains ambiguous. CDR1 and CDR2 (germline): SGHRS, YFSETQ. Trimming took 4 bases from V and 1 from J, leaving 5 bases between them. CDR3 length equals 12 residues. The CDR3 DNA sequence: TGCGCCAGCAGCCCGGTCCAAGAGACCCAGTACTTC. Translating it yields CASSPVQETQYF.

The rearrangement links TRBV16 to TRBJ1-1; D not certain. Germline CDR1 KGHSY, CDR2 FQNENV. This CDR3 spans 12 amino acids. V gave up 6 bases and J gave up 0 bases, with 5 bases separating them. CDR3 sequence reads: CASRLMNTEAFF. In nucleotides, the CDR3 is TGTGCCAGCAGACTCATGAACACTGAAGCTTTCTTT.

The chain links TRBV6-1 to TRBJ2-5; 7 bases align to TRBD2. Unmatched junction bases numbered 11, after V lost 6 bases and J lost 4 bases. CDR1 and CDR2 from the germline V gene are MNHNS and SASEGT. The CDR3 extends over 15 amino acids. The CDR3 sequence is CASSPFLTSRETQYF. The CDR3 nucleotides read TGTGCCAGCAGCCCCTTTCTGACTAGCCGAGAGACCCAGTACTTC.

The chain carries TRBV19 and TRBJ2-5, with D possibly being TRBD1 (6 bases). This CDR3 is 17 amino acids long. Germline V gives CDR1 LNHDA, CDR2 SQIVND (reference sequence). Trimming shortened V by 1 base and J by 1 base, and 16 bases separated the two germline ends. The CDR3 region is CASSIGNRAAGQETQYF. The DNA of the CDR3 is TGTGCCAGTAGTATAGGTAACAGGGCGGCGGGCCAAGAGACCCAGTACTTC.

With regard to this clone: At one end the junction does not follow the germline gene, possibly because of a read error. The sample has other DNA sequences that encode this CDR3 too. The chain carries TRBV4-1 and TRBJ2-2; 9 bases match TRBD2. Germline values: CDR1 MGHRA, CDR2 YSYEKL. This CDR3 has 20 residues. The CDR3 loop reads CASSQDNDSAGGRNTGELFF. The DNA of the CDR3 is TGCGCCAGTAGCCAAGACAATGATTCAGCGGGAGGCCGTAACACCGGGGAGCTGTTTTTT.

The chain joins TRBV6-5 to TRBJ1-4; D remains unclear. The CDR3 runs to 14 residues. Trimming shortened V by 0 bases and J by 8 bases, and 10 bases separated the two germline ends. Germline CDR1 and CDR2: MNHEY and SVGAGI. The chain's CDR3 is CASSYSNEAEKLFF. The CDR3 bases are TGTGCCAGCAGTTACTCGAATGAGGCGGAAAAACTGTTTTTT.

This rearrangement joins TRBV27 to TRBJ2-3; D possibly corresponds to TRBD2 (5 bases). The CDR3 runs 13 residues. Deletions cut 8 bases from V and 2 bases from J, with 11 bases between. Germline assignment: CDR1 MNHEY and CDR2 SMNVEV (reference sequence). CDR3 amino acids: CASQRRITDTQYF. The CDR3 nucleotides are TGTGCCAGCCAGCGGCGGATCACAGATACGCAGTATTTT.

The rearrangement uses TRBV7-8 and TRBJ2-1, with TRBD2 as a possible D gene (6 bases). CDR3 length equals 15 residues. CDR1 is SGHVS and CDR2 is FQNEAQ in the germline V gene. Between the trimmed V and J ends, which lost 3 bases and 3 bases, there was a span of 12 bases. CDR3 residues: CASSFGGTFYNEQFF. The DNA for the CDR3 is TGTGCCAGCAGCTTTGGCGGGACTTTCTACAATGAGCAGTTCTTC.

The chain joins TRBV7-8 to TRBJ2-6, with D possibly TRBD1 on 8 matching bases. The germline V and J ends were trimmed by 4 bases and 4 bases, with 20 bases remaining between them. Germline CDR1 SGHVS, CDR2 FQNEAQ. CDR3 length equals 18 residues. This CDR3 is CASSWGGRGRTGANVLTF. In DNA, the CDR3 is TGTGCCAGCAGCTGGGGGGGCAGGGGGCGCACGGGGGCCAACGTCCTGACTTTC. The entire variable domain, with the rest obtained from reference TRBV7-8 and TRBJ2-6, is as follows: GAGVSQSPRYKVAKRGQDVALRCDPISGHVSLFWYQQALGQGPEFLTYFQNEAQLDKSGLPSDRFFAERPEGSVSTLKIQRTQQEDSAVYLCASSWGGRGRTGANVLTFGAGSRLTVL.

The chain couples TRBV5-1 to TRBJ1-1; possibly TRBD1 for D (5 bases). This CDR3 is 15 amino acids long. The V gene lost 0 bases and the J gene lost 4 bases, with 13 bases spanning the gap. Germline lookup yields CDR1 SGHRS and CDR2 YFSETQ. CDR3 residues: CASSLEGQGSTEAFF. DNA of the CDR3: TGCGCCAGCAGCTTGGAGGGGCAGGGTAGCACTGAAGCTTTCTTT.

Of note for this clone: The junction departs from the called germline gene at one end, perhaps through a read error. The gene calls are TRBV5-1 and TRBJ1-1; maybe TRBD1 (5 bases). This CDR3 has 14 amino acids. Germline V gene lookup returns CDR1 SGHRS and CDR2 YFSETQ. CDR3 nucleotide sequence: TGCGCCGGCAGCTTACAGGCAACTAACACTGAAGCTTTCTTT. Translating gives CAGSLQATNTEAFF.

This chain joins TRBV27 and TRBJ1-1; 8 bases align to TRBD1. The CDR3 contains 14 residues. V was clipped by 4 bases and J by 8 bases; unmatched bases: 9. Germline V gives CDR1 MNHEY, CDR2 SMNVEV (reference sequence). The CDR3 bases are TGTGCCAGCAGTTCCGGACAGGGATTTGCCGAAGCTTTCTTT. Protein product: CASSSGQGFAEAFF.

This clone has more than one count but fewer than ten. This sequence joins TRBV4-3 and TRBJ2-7; D not certain. This CDR3 contains 15 residues. CDR1 is LGHNA, CDR2 YSLEER, per germline. V was shortened by 0 bases and J by 1 base, with 10 bases between the two germline ends. DNA of the CDR3: TGCGCCAGCAGCCAAGAAACGACATATTCCTACGAGCAGTACTTC. It specifies CASSQETTYSYEQYF.

The J gene is TRBJ1-5, the V gene TRBV10-3; D uncertain. The V end was cut by 4 bases, the J end by 5 bases, with 12 bases between. CDR1 is ENHRY, CDR2 SYGVKD, per germline. The CDR3 is made up of 14 amino acids. CDR3 nucleotide sequence: TGTGCCATCAGTGGAAGAGGGAACGATCAGCCCCAGCATTTT. It yields the protein CAISGRGNDQPQHF.

The CDR3 spells CASRPPGQGLTEAFF. The DNA of the CDR3 is TGCGCCAGCAGACCACCGGGACAGGGTCTCACTGAAGCTTTCTTT. This chain uses TRBV5-1 with TRBJ1-1; 9 bases are shared with TRBD1. CDR1 is SGHRS, CDR2 YFSETQ, per germline. The V segment lost 5 bases and the J segment 4 bases; nucleotides outside the gene matches: 9. This CDR3 is built from 15 residues.

The V call is TRBV5-1, the J call TRBJ2-3, with D perhaps matching TRBD1 (6 bases). V was cut by 0 bases and J by 2 bases, with 7 bases left in between. CDR1 and CDR2 from the germline V gene are SGHRS and YFSETQ. CDR3 size: 14 residues. The CDR3 loop reads CASSLGTVTDTQYF. DNA for the CDR3: TGCGCCAGCAGCTTGGGGACAGTCACAGATACGCAGTATTTT.

This rearrangement joins TRBV4-1 to TRBJ2-2; the D gene is possibly TRBD1 (5 bases). Germline V gives CDR1 MGHRA, CDR2 YSYEKL. Trimming shortened V by 3 bases and J by 4 bases, and 21 bases separated the two germline ends. The CDR3 sequence is 18 residues long. This chain's CDR3 is CASSQGPGVDLRTGELFF. CDR3 nucleotide sequence: TGCGCCAGCAGCCAGGGGCCTGGGGTTGACCTACGCACCGGGGAGCTGTTTTTT.

This chain joins TRBV27 and TRBJ2-7; 11 bases are shared with TRBD2. The germline V gene encodes CDR1 MNHEY and CDR2 SMNVEV (reference sequence). This CDR3 comprises 15 residues. V shed 5 bases, J shed 4 bases, and the junction held 7 bases outside the gene matches. The CDR3 region is CASSQLAGVGYEQYF. CDR3 nucleotide sequence: TGTGCCAGCAGTCAACTAGCGGGAGTAGGATACGAGCAGTACTTC.

V gene TRBV7-3 combines with J gene TRBJ2-2, with D uncertain. With 3 bases removed from V and 7 bases from J, the gap between germline ends came to 3 bases. Germline CDR1 SGHTA, CDR2 FQGTGA. The CDR3 spans 11 residues. The CDR3 coding sequence is TGTGCCAGCAGCTTCGGCGGGGAGCTGTTTTTT. It is translated as CASSFGGELFF.

The chain recombines TRBV4-2 with TRBJ1-2; D possibly corresponds to TRBD1 (6 bases). Germline V gene lookup returns CDR1 LGHNA and CDR2 YNFKEQ. V lost 1 base and J 3 bases, leaving 9 bases between the germline ends. CDR3 length: 14 residues. CDR3 loop: CASSQVGTHYGYTF. As DNA, the CDR3 is TGTGCCAGCAGCCAAGTCGGGACACACTATGGCTACACCTTC.

The rearrangement links TRBV2 to TRBJ2-3, with 7 bases aligning to TRBD1. Germline assignment: CDR1 SNHLY and CDR2 FYNNEI. The CDR3 runs to 16 residues. V lost 1 base, J lost 6 bases, and 10 bases stayed unmatched. CDR3 nucleotide sequence: TGTGCCAGCAGTGAAGACAGGGGCCTACCACACGATACGCAGTATTTT. This gives the protein CASSEDRGLPHDTQYF.

V gene TRBV28 combines with J gene TRBJ2-1; 8 nucleotides align to TRBD1. V shed 5 bases and J 5 bases; nucleotides not matched to a gene: 14. CDR1 and CDR2 from the germline V gene are MDHEN and SYDVKM. CDR3 length equals 17 residues. This CDR3 is CASSPGRGRDADNEQFF. The CDR3 DNA follows: TGTGCCAGCAGTCCCGGCAGGGGGCGGGACGCGGACAATGAGCAGTTCTTC.

The V and J genes are TRBV27 and TRBJ1-1; D remains unclear. Germline V CDR1 and CDR2: MNHEY, SMNVEV (reference sequence). CDR3 length: 15 residues. V shed 8 bases and J shed 0 bases, with 16 bases lying between them. The CDR3 reads CASGRWGAMNTEAFF. The CDR3 bases are TGTGCCAGCGGCAGATGGGGAGCCATGAACACTGAAGCTTTCTTT.

With respect to this clone: Other DNA variants within this sample encode the same CDR3. This rearrangement joins TRBV5-1 to TRBJ1-3; D gene ambiguous. In germline, CDR1 is SGHRS, CDR2 YFSETQ. The CDR3 covers 14 residues. V lost 4 bases to trimming and J lost 0 bases, with 8 bases between them. CDR3 bases: TGCGCCAGCAGCCTTGACAACTCTGGAAACACCATATATTTT. This codes for CASSLDNSGNTIYF.

This chain connects TRBV4-2 to TRBJ2-7; 9 nucleotides match TRBD2. CDR3 length equals 16 residues. The germline CDR1 and CDR2 sequences are LGHNA and YNFKEQ. V gave up 0 bases and J gave up 4 bases; unmatched junction bases: 7. CDR3 nucleotides: TGTGCCAGCAGCCAAGACGTAACTAGCGGGCCTTACGAGCAGTACTTC. Protein product: CASSQDVTSGPYEQYF.

This clone was detected a few times. The chain combines TRBV13 with TRBJ1-2; TRBD1 matches at 7 bases. Germline CDR1 reads PRHDT; CDR2 reads FYEKMQ (reference sequence). This CDR3 is 13 amino acids long. V was clipped by 3 bases and J by 4 bases; unmatched bases: 2. As DNA, the CDR3 is TGTGCCAGCAGCTTCGGGACAGCCTATGGCTACACCTTC. It encodes CASSFGTAYGYTF.

The rearrangement joins TRBV11-2 to TRBJ2-2; 9 nucleotides agree with TRBD2. Germline-derived CDR1 and CDR2 are SGHAT and FQNNGV. The V and J ends lost 7 bases and 2 bases, in that order; junction bases with no gene match: 14. The CDR3 is 18 amino acids. The CDR3 bases are TGTGCCAGCACCTACTATGGAGCGGGAGGCCCTAACACCGGGGAGCTGTTTTTT. Amino acid sequence: CASTYYGAGGPNTGELFF.

The J gene is TRBJ1-3, the V gene TRBV5-1; 9 bases line up with TRBD1. The ends lost 5 bases at V and 4 bases at J; junction bases unmatched: 4. The CDR3 spans 14 residues. Per germline, CDR1 SGHRS and CDR2 YFSETQ. CDR3 residues: CASSTGGVGNTIYF. DNA of the CDR3: TGCGCCAGCAGTACAGGGGGCGTGGGAAACACCATATATTTT.

This chain uses TRBV23-1 with TRBJ1-1; D unresolved. TRBV23-1 is treated as an ORF (open reading frame) with a function not yet certain. This CDR3 comprises 13 residues. V lost 9 bases, J lost 5 bases, and 16 bases lay in between. The chain's CDR3 is CASREIRDTEAFF. CDR3 nucleotides: TGCGCCAGTAGGGAAATCCGGGATACTGAAGCTTTCTTT.